The entry that follows covers one T cell receptor beta chain sequence. TCRdb's copy holds only in-frame clones and misses some; the assay was immunoSEQ multiplex PCR. The sample includes under 70,000 clones, approximately 86% of them seen just once. This entry belongs to a study of OX40 agonist ivuxolimab in advanced cancers. The ends lost 6 bases at V and 3 bases at J; junction bases unmatched: 3. This CDR3 contains 14 residues. CDR1 and CDR2 (germline): MNHNY, SVGAGI (reference sequence). This chain links TRBV6-6 with TRBJ2-5, with 11 nucleotides matching TRBD2. This clonotype was sampled from an adult with an advanced solid tumor such as melanoma, head and neck, liver or kidney cancer. The input for sequencing was CD4+ or CD8+ T cells sorted from blood, taken in a trial of the OX40 agonist ivuxolimab. The CDR3 bases are TGTGCCAGCAGAGGGGGACTAGCGGAAGAGACCCAGTACTTC. It specifies CASRGGLAEETQYF.